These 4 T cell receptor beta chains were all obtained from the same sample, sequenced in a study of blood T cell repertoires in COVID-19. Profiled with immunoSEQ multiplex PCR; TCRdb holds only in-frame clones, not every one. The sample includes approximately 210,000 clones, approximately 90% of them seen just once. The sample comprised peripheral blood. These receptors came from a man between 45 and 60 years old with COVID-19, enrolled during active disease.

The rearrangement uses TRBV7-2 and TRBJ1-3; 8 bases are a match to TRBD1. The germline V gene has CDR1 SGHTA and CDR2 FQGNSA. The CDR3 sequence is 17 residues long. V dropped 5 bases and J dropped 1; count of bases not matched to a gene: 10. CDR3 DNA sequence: TGTGCCAGCAGCCCCCGGGGGACAGGTTCATCTGGAAACACCATATATTTT. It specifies CASSPRGTGSSGNTIYF.

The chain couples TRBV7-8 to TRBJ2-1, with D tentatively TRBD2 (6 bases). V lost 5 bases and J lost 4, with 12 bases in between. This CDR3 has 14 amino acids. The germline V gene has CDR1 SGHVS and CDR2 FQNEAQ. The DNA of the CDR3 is TGTGCCAGCAGCCCCATTAGCGGATACAATGAGCAGTTCTTC. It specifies CASSPISGYNEQFF.

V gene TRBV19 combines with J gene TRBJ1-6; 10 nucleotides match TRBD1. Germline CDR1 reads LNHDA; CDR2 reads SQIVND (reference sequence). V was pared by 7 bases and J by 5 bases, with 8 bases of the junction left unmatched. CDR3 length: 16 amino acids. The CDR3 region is CASTRAGTGDNSPLHF. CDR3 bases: TGTGCCAGTACCCGGGCCGGGACAGGGGATAATTCACCCCTCCACTTT.

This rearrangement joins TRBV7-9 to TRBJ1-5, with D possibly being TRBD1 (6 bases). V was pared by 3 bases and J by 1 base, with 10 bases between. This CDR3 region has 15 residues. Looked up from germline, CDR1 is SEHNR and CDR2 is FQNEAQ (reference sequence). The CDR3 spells CASSLGTLSNQPQHF. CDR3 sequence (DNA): TGTGCCAGCAGCTTGGGGACACTAAGCAATCAGCCCCAGCATTTT.